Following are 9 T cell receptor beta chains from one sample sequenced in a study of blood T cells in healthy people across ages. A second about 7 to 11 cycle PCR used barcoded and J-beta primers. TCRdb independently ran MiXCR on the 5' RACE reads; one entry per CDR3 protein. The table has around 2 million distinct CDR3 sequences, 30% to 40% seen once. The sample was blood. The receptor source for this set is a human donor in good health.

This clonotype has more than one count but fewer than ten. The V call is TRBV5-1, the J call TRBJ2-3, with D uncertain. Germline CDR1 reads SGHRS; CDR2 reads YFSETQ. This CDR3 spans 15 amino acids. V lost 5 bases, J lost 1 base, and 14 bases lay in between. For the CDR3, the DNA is TGCGCCAGCAGGGTAGACTTCCGAGGCACAGATACGCAGTATTTT. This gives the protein CASRVDFRGTDTQYF. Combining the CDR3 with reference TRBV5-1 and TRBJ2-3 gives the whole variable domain KAGVTQTPRYLIKTRGQQVTLSCSPISGHRSVSWYQQTPGQGLQFLFEYFSETQRNKGNFPGRFSGRQFSNSRSEMNVSTLELGDSALYLCASRVDFRGTDTQYFGPGTRLTVL.

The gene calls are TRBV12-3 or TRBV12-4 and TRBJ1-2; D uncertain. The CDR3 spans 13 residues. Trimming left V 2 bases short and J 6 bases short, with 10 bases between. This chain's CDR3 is CASSLPMRDGYTF. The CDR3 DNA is TGTGCCAGCAGTTTACCGATGAGAGATGGCTACACCTTC.

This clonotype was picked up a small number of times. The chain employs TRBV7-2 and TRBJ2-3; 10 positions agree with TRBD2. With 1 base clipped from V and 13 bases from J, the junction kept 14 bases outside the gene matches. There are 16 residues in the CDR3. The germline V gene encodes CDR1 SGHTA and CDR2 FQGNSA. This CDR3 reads CASSLVSSSGGAREYF. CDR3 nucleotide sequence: TGTGCCAGCAGCTTAGTATCGTCTAGCGGGGGTGCGAGGGAGTATTTT.

The CDR3 DNA follows: TGTGCCAGCAGCTTGGGTACACAGGGGGCGACCTACGAGCAGTACTTC. Encoded protein: CASSLGTQGATYEQYF. The rearrangement uses TRBV5-5 and TRBJ2-7, with 9 bases matching TRBD1. The CDR3 is 16 residues long. The junction had 6 bases not matched to a gene; V was cut back by 0 bases and J by 2 bases. In germline, CDR1 is SGHKS, CDR2 YYEKEE (reference sequence).

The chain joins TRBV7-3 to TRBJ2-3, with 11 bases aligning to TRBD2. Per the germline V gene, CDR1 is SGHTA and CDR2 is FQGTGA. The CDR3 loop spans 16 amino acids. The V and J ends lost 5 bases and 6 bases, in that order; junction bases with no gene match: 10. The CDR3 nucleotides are TGTGCCAGCAGCCCAAGGGCTAGCGGGGGGCGGGATACGCAGTATTTT. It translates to CASSPRASGGRDTQYF. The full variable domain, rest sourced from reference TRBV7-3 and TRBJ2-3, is GAGVSQTPSNKVTEKGKYVELRCDPISGHTALYWYRQSLGQGPEFLIYFQGTGAADDSGLPNDRFFAVRPEGSVSTLKIQRTERGDSAVYLCASSPRASGGRDTQYFGPGTRLTVL.

The CDR3: CASSLIRQSYEQYF. CDR3 coding DNA: TGTGCCAGCAGCTTAATTCGGCAGTCCTACGAGCAGTACTTC. This sequence joins TRBV7-2 and TRBJ2-7, with D unresolved. V was pared by 2 bases and J by 1 base, with 9 bases between. CDR3 length: 14 amino acids. The V gene's germline CDR1 is SGHTA and CDR2 FQGNSA.

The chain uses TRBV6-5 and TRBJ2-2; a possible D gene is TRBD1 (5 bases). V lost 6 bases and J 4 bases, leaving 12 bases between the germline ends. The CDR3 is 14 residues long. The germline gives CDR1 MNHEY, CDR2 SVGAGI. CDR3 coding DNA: TGTGCCAGCAGCGACAGCTATTCCACCGGGGAGCTGTTTTTT. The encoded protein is CASSDSYSTGELFF.

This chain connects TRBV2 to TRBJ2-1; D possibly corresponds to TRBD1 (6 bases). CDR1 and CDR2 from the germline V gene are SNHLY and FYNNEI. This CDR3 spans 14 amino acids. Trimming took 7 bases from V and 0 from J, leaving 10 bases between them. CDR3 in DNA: TGTGCCAGCACCCAGGACAGCTCCTACAATGAGCAGTTCTTC. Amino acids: CASTQDSSYNEQFF.

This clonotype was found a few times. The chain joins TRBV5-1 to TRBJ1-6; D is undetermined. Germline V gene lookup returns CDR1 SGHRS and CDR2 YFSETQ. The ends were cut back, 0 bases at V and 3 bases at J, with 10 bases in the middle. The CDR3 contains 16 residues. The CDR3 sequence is CASSLVGRGYNSPLHF. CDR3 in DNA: TGCGCCAGCAGCTTGGTAGGACGGGGCTATAATTCACCCCTCCACTTT.